These T cell receptor beta chains were read from a single sample in a study of sequential checkpoint blockade in melanoma. Sequencing used immunoSEQ multiplex PCR; TCRdb keeps in-frame clones, though not all of them. Here the sample spans around 1,800 clones, under 20% being singletons. This material consisted of tumor tissue (inferred from file names), taken from a patient given nivolumab and ipilimumab in sequence. Receptors were obtained from a human donor with melanoma. The CDR3 runs from the conserved cysteine through the conserved F or W. D genes are given only for firm matches. Some rows mark clone size as missing; the rest say once, few, many or name a class of expanded clone.

>TRBJ2-7|medium-sized|TRBD2|TRBV11-3
CASSRGTSGTYEQYF
TGTGCCAGCAGCCGGGGGACTAGCGGTACCTACGAGCAGTACTTC
>TRBJ2-5|.|TRBD2|TRBV5-1
CASSLGVLAVEETQYF
TGCGCCAGCAGCTTGGGGGTTCTAGCGGTGGAGGAGACCCAGTACTTC
>TRBJ2-2|medium-sized|.|TRBV6-8
CASSERLQNTGELFF
TGTGCCAGCAGTGAGAGGCTACAGAACACCGGGGAGCTGTTTTTT
>TRBJ2-6|few|.|TRBV6-8
CASKGRFSGANVLTF
TGTGCCAGCAAGGGGAGGTTCTCTGGGGCCAACGTCCTGACTTTC
>TRBJ2-5|.|.|TRBV6-8
CASSYGRETQYF
TGTGCCAGCAGTTATGGCCGGGAGACCCAGTACTTC
>TRBJ2-1|.|TRBD2|TRBV11-3
CASSFAGDPTNEQFF
TGTGCCAGCAGCTTCGCGGGAGATCCCACCAATGAGCAGTTCTTC
>TRBJ2-1|.|.|TRBV5-1
CASSLASFYNEQFF
TGCGCCAGCAGCTTGGCCAGTTTCTACAATGAGCAGTTCTTC
>TRBJ1-2|few|.|TRBV19
CASTPGEPYGYTF
TGTGCCAGTACCCCAGGGGAACCCTATGGCTACACCTTC
>TRBJ1-2|medium-sized|TRBD1|TRBV28
CASSYGQGDLLYGYTF
TGTGCCAGCAGCTATGGACAGGGGGACCTCCTCTATGGCTACACCTTC
>TRBJ2-7|medium-sized|TRBD2|TRBV11-3
CASSWIAGRSYEQYF
TGTGCCAGCAGCTGGATAGCGGGGCGCTCCTACGAGCAGTACTTC
>TRBJ2-7|.|.|TRBV10-3
CAISESWTETYEQYF
TGTGCCATCAGTGAGTCATGGACGGAAACCTACGAGCAGTACTTC
>TRBJ2-5|many|TRBD2|TRBV11-3
CASSLDVGGKTQYF
TGTGCCAGCAGCTTGGACGTGGGAGGGAAGACCCAGTACTTC
>TRBJ2-7|many|.|TRBV11-3
CASSLVPTAILYEQYF
TGTGCCAGCAGCTTGGTACCCACAGCAATACTCTACGAGCAGTACTTC
>TRBJ2-3|.|TRBD1|TRBV6-8
CASSSPQGATDTQYF
TGTGCCAGCAGTTCTCCACAGGGGGCCACAGATACGCAGTATTTT
>TRBJ2-2|.|.|TRBV5-1
CASSLGTSGATTGELFF
TGCGCCAGCAGCTTGGGTACATCGGGGGCAACCACCGGGGAGCTGTTTTTT
>TRBJ1-5|.|TRBD1|TRBV19
CASSLSRQGYQHF
TGTGCCAGTAGTCTAAGTCGACAGGGTTACCAGCATTTT
>TRBJ2-3|.|TRBD2|TRBV19
CASSSLAGGPFTDTQYF
TGTGCCAGTAGTTCTTTAGCGGGGGGGCCGTTTACAGATACGCAGTATTTT
>TRBJ2-7|few|.|TRBV28
CASNWRPQGLMNEQYF
TGTGCCAGCAACTGGCGTCCCCAGGGGCTCATGAACGAGCAGTACTTC
>TRBJ2-7|medium-sized|TRBD2|TRBV11-3
CASSLVGRLAEAYEQYF
TGTGCCAGCAGCCTGGTCGGTAGGCTAGCGGAGGCCTACGAGCAGTACTTC
>TRBJ2-3|few|TRBD2|TRBV12-5
CASNPGGDTQYF
TGTGCCAGCAACCCGGGAGGGGATACGCAGTATTTT
>TRBJ1-5|few|TRBD1|TRBV6-8
CASLNSGQGAHQPQHF
TGTGCCAGCCTTAACTCGGGACAGGGGGCTCATCAGCCCCAGCATTTT
>TRBJ2-6|.|TRBD2|TRBV19
CASSIDRAGGPPGANVLTF
TGTGCCAGTAGTATAGATCGGGCGGGAGGGCCTCCTGGGGCCAACGTCCTGACTTTC
>TRBJ2-2|.|.|TRBV19
CASNREFANTGELFF
TGTGCCAGTAATAGGGAGTTCGCGAACACCGGGGAGCTGTTTTTT
>TRBJ1-5|.|TRBD1|TRBV5-1
CASSRTGGNQPQHF
TGCGCCAGCAGCCGGACAGGGGGCAATCAGCCCCAGCATTTT
>TRBJ1-1|few|TRBD1|TRBV18
CASSPPEGAVTEAFF
TGTGCCAGCTCACCACCGGAGGGGGCGGTCACTGAAGCTTTCTTT
>TRBJ1-4|.|.|TRBV25-1
CASRRWGEKLFF
TGTGCCAGCAGGCGGTGGGGGGAAAAACTGTTTTTT
>TRBJ2-7|.|TRBD2|TRBV6-8
CASSSRRGGRDEQYF
TGTGCCAGCAGTTCTCGGCGGGGGGGCCGTGACGAGCAGTACTTC
>TRBJ2-7|.|.|TRBV25-1
CASSESRGEQYF
TGTGCCAGCAGTGAATCCCGTGGCGAGCAGTACTTC
>TRBJ2-3|.|.|TRBV18
CASSEQGSDTQYF
TGTGCCAGCTCAGAACAAGGGTCAGATACGCAGTATTTT
>TRBJ2-7|few|.|TRBV28
CASSTPRATYEQYF
TGTGCCAGCAGTACACCGAGGGCCACCTACGAGCAGTACTTC
>TRBJ1-5|few|.|TRBV6-8
CASNFLGGAQPQHF
TGTGCCAGCAACTTTCTGGGAGGGGCTCAGCCCCAGCATTTT
>TRBJ1-3|.|TRBD1|TRBV5-1
CASSPGTGEDTIYF
TGCGCCAGCAGCCCCGGGACAGGGGAGGACACCATATATTTT
>TRBJ2-1|many|.|TRBV7-7
CASSTPAVRPRKNSYNEQFF
TGTGCCAGCAGCACGCCCGCCGTGCGACCCAGGAAAAACTCCTACAATGAGCAGTTCTTC
>TRBJ2-7|few|.|TRBV28
CASSFGMTYEQYF
TGTGCCAGCAGTTTCGGTATGACCTACGAGCAGTACTTC
>TRBJ2-2|medium-sized|TRBD1|TRBV11-3
CASSPWTGIAGELFF
TGTGCCAGCAGCCCTTGGACAGGCATCGCCGGGGAGCTGTTTTTT
>TRBJ2-1|many|TRBD2|TRBV11-1
CASSFRAGGYNEQFF
TGTGCCAGCAGCTTCCGAGCGGGGGGCTACAATGAGCAGTTCTTC
>TRBJ2-7|.|.|TRBV19
CASSMGNSYEQYF
TGTGCCAGTAGTATGGGAAACTCCTACGAGCAGTACTTC
>TRBJ1-6|.|.|TRBV6-8
CASSYGVGSLHF
TGTGCCAGCAGTTATGGGGTCGGGTCCCTCCACTTT
>TRBJ1-5|few|TRBD1|TRBV6-8
CASSWDRGHQPQHF
TGTGCCAGCAGCTGGGACAGGGGGCATCAGCCCCAGCATTTT
>TRBJ2-7|.|TRBD1|TRBV18
CASSPTGTGVGEQYF
TGTGCCAGCTCACCCACCGGGACAGGGGTTGGCGAGCAGTACTTC
>TRBJ2-2|.|TRBD1|TRBV25-1
CARQDRTNTGELFF
TGTGCCAGACAGGACAGGACGAACACCGGGGAGCTGTTTTTT
>TRBJ1-4|.|.|TRBV4-1
CASSSRGVTNEKLFF
TGCGCCAGCAGCTCCCGCGGGGTCACTAATGAAAAACTGTTTTTT
>TRBJ2-3|.|TRBD1|TRBV19
CASSGDRGTSSTDTQYF
TGTGCCAGTAGTGGGGACAGGGGGACTTCCAGCACAGATACGCAGTATTTT
>TRBJ1-1|medium-sized|TRBD1|TRBV4-1
CASTRASGGHTEAFF
TGCGCCAGCACCAGGGCGTCAGGGGGACACACTGAAGCTTTCTTT
>TRBJ2-2|.|.|TRBV11-3
CASSLLRNTGELFF
TGTGCCAGCAGCTTACTCCGAAACACCGGGGAGCTGTTTTTT
>TRBJ2-7|few|.|TRBV6-8
CASTPAGYEQYF
TGTGCCAGCACCCCGGCAGGGTACGAGCAGTACTTC
>TRBJ1-1|.|TRBD1|TRBV23-1
CASSQSWTGGTEAFF
TGCGCCAGCAGTCAATCATGGACAGGGGGCACTGAAGCTTTCTTT
>TRBJ2-1|few|TRBD2|TRBV23-1
CASSQDMGGGGNEQFF
TGCGCCAGCAGCCAAGATATGGGCGGGGGTGGCAATGAGCAGTTCTTC
>TRBJ1-5|.|.|TRBV16
CASSQLRQPQHF
TGTGCCAGCAGCCAATTACGTCAGCCCCAGCATTTT
>TRBJ2-3|.|.|TRBV19
CASSIDRGTQYF
TGTGCCAGTAGTATAGATCGGGGTACGCAGTATTTT
>TRBJ1-1|large|TRBD1|TRBV11-3
CASSFSDRGWTEAFF
TGTGCCAGCAGCTTCAGCGACAGGGGGTGGACTGAAGCTTTCTTT
>TRBJ2-1|few|TRBD1|TRBV28
CASSFGDRYNEQFF
TGTGCCAGCAGTTTCGGGGACAGATACAATGAGCAGTTCTTC
>TRBJ2-1|few|.|TRBV6-8
CASTLRGSSNEQFF
TGTGCCAGCACTTTACGAGGTAGCAGCAATGAGCAGTTCTTC
>TRBJ2-1|few|.|TRBV6-8
CASSYGGIDEQFF
TGTGCCAGCAGTTACGGCGGGATTGATGAGCAGTTCTTC
>TRBJ2-1|many|.|TRBV11-3
CASTPGPLRNEQFF
TGTGCCAGCACACCGGGCCCCCTACGCAATGAGCAGTTCTTC
>TRBJ1-2|few|TRBD1|TRBV6-8
CASSPQGVYGYTF
TGTGCCAGCAGTCCACAGGGGGTTTATGGCTACACCTTC
>TRBJ2-7|medium-sized|.|TRBV11-3
CASTDLRGDQPYEQYF
TGTGCCAGCACCGATCTAAGGGGGGACCAGCCCTACGAGCAGTACTTC